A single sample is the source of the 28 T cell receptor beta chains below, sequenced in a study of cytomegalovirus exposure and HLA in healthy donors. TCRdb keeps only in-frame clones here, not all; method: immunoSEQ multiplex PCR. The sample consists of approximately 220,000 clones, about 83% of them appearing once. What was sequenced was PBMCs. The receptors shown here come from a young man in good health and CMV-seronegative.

The DNA for the CDR3 is TGTGCCAGCAGATCCCCGGGACAGGGGGGCGATGGCTACACCTTC. The encoded protein is CASRSPGQGGDGYTF. The chain joins TRBV6-5 to TRBJ1-2; the match to TRBD1 covers 11 bases. V lost 6 bases, J lost 6 bases, and 9 bases stayed unmatched. The CDR3 covers 15 residues. Germline V lookup: CDR1 MNHEY, CDR2 SVGAGI.

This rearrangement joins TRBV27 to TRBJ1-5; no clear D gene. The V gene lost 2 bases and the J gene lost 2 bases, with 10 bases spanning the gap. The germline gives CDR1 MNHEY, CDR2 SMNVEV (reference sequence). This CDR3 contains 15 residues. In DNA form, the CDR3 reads TGTGCCAGCAGTTTAGGGCCGTCGGGCAATCAGCCCCAGCATTTT. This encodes CASSLGPSGNQPQHF.

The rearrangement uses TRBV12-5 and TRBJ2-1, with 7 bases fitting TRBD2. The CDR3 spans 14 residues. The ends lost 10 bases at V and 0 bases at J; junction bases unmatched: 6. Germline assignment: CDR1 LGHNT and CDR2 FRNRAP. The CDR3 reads CANRLAGSYNEQFF. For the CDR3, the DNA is TGTGCTAATCGCTTAGCGGGCTCCTACAATGAGCAGTTCTTC. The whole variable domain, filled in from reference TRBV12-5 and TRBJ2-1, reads DARVTQTPRHKVTEMGQEVTMRCQPILGHNTVFWYRQTMMQGLELLAYFRNRAPLDDSGMPKDRFSAEMPDATLATLKIQPSEPRDSAVYFCANRLAGSYNEQFFGPGTRLTVL.

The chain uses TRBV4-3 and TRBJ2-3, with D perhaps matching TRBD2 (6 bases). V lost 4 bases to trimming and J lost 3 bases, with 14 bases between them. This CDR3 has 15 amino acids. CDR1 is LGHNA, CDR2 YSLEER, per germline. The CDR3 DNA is TGCGCCAGCAGCCGTCTCGGGGGAGGTACAGATACGCAGTATTTT. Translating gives CASSRLGGGTDTQYF.

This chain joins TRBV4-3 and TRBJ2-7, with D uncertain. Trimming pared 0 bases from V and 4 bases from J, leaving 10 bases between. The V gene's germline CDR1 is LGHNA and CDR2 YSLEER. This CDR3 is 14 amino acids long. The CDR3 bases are TGCGCCAGCAGCCAAGATGCGACACATTACGAGCAGTACTTC. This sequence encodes CASSQDATHYEQYF.

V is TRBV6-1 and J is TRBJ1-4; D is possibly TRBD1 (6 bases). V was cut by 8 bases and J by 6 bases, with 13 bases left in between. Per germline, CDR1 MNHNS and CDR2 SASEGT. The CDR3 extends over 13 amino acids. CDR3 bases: TGTGCCAGCGACATAGGGGGTTATGAAAAACTGTTTTTT. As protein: CASDIGGYEKLFF.

CDR3 loop: CASISYGSGELFF. The CDR3 DNA reads TGTGCCAGCATCTCCTACGGTTCCGGGGAGCTGTTTTTT. V and J are TRBV27 and TRBJ2-2; no clear D. The CDR3 sequence is 13 residues long. Trimming took off 7 bases at V and 6 bases at J, with 12 bases between the two ends. Germline CDR1 is MNHEY and CDR2 is SMNVEV (reference sequence).

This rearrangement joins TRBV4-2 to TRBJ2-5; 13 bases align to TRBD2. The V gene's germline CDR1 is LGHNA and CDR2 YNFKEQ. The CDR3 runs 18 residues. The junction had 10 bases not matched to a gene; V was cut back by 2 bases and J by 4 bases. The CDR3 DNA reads TGTGCCAGCAGCCAAAGACTAGCGGGAGGCCCCACTGGAGAGACCCAGTACTTC. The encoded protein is CASSQRLAGGPTGETQYF.

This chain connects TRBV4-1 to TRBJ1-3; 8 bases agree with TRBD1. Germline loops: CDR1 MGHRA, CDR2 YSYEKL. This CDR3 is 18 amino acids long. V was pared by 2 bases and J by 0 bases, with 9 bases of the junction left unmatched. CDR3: CASSQSPGQVYSGNTIYF. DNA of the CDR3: TGCGCCAGCAGCCAATCCCCGGGACAGGTCTACTCTGGAAACACCATATATTTT.

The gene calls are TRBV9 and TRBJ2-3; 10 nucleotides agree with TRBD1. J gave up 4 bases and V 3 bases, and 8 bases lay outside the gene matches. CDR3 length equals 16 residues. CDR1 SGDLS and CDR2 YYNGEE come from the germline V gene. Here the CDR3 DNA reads TGTGCCAGCAGCGCGCCGGGACAGGGGTTTGCAGATACGCAGTATTTT. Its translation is CASSAPGQGFADTQYF.

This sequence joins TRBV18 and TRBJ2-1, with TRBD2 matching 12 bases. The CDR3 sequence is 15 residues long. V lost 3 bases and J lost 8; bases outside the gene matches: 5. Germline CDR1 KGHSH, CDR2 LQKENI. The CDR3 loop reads CASSPLAGGPHEQFF. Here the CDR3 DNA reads TGTGCCAGCTCACCGCTAGCGGGAGGGCCCCATGAGCAGTTCTTC.

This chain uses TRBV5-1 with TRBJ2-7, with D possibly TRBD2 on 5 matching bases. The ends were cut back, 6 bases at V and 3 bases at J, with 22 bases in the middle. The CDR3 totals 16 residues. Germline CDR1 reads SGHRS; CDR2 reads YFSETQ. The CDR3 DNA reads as TGCGCCAGCAAATCCGGGCCGAGCGGAGATCTCTACGAGCAGTACTTC. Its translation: CASKSGPSGDLYEQYF. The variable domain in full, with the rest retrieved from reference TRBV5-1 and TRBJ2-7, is KAGVTQTPRYLIKTRGQQVTLSCSPISGHRSVSWYQQTPGQGLQFLFEYFSETQRNKGNFPGRFSGRQFSNSRSEMNVSTLELGDSALYLCASKSGPSGDLYEQYFGPGTRLTVT.

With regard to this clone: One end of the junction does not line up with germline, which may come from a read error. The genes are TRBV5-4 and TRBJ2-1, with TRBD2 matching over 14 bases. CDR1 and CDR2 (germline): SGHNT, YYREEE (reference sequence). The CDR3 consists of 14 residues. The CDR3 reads CASSARLAGGLLIF. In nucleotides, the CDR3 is TGTGCCAGCAGCGCGCGACTAGCGGGGGGGCTTTTAATCTTC.

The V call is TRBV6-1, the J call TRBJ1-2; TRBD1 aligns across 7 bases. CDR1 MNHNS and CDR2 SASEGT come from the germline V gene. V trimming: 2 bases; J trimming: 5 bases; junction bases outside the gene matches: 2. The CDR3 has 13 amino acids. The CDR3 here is CASSESTGYGYTF. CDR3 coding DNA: TGTGCCAGCAGTGAATCGACAGGGTATGGCTACACCTTC.

The DNA for the CDR3 is TGTGCCAGCAGCGCTCGCGGGACAGGGGGTTACGAGCAGTACTTC. This codes for CASSARGTGGYEQYF. The chain couples TRBV28 to TRBJ2-7, with 11 bases identical to TRBD1. CDR3 length: 15 residues. Germline loops: CDR1 MDHEN, CDR2 SYDVKM. V shed 6 bases and J 4 bases; nucleotides not matched to a gene: 8.

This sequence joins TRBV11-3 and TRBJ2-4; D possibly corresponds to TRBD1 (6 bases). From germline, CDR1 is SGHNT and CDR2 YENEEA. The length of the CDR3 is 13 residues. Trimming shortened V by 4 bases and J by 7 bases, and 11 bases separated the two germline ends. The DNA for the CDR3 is TGTGCCAGCAGCTCCCCAGGGGAGAACATTCAGTACTTC. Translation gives CASSSPGENIQYF.

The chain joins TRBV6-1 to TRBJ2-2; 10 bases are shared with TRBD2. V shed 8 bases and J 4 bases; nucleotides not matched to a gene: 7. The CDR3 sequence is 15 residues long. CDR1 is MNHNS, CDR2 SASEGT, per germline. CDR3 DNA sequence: TGTGCCAGCCGAAGTCTAGCGGGAGTCACCGGGGAGCTGTTTTTT. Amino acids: CASRSLAGVTGELFF.

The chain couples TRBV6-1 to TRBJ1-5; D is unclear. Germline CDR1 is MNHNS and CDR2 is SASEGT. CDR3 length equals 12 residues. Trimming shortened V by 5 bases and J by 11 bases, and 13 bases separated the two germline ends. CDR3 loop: CASSQRGSSQHF. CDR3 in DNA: TGTGCCAGCAGTCAAAGAGGGTCGTCCCAGCATTTT.

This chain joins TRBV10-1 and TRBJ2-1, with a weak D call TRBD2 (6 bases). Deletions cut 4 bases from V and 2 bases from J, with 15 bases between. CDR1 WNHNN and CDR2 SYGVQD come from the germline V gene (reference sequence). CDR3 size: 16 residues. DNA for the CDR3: TGCGCCAGCAGTGCCGCCGGGACTGCCGCCTACAATGAGCAGTTCTTC. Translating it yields CASSAAGTAAYNEQFF.

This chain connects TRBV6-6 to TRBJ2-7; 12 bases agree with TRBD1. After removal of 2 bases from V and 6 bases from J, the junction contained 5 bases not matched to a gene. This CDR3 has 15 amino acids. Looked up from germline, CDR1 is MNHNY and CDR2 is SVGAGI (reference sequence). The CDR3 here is CASSYRGTGGGEQYF. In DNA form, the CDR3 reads TGTGCCAGCAGTTACAGAGGGACAGGGGGCGGCGAGCAGTACTTC.

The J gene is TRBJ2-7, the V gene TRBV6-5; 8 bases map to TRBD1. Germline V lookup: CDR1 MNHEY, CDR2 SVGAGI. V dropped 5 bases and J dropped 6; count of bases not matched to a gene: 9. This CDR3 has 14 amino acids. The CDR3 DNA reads TGTGCCAGCAGTCACCGGGACAGGCACCCCGAGCAGTACTTC. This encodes CASSHRDRHPEQYF.

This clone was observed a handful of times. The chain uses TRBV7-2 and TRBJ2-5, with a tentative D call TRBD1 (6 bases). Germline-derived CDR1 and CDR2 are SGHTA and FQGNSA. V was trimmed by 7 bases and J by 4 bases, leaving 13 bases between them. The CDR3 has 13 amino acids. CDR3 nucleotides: TGTGCCAGCACCAATACAGGGAGAGAGACCCAGTACTTC. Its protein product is CASTNTGRETQYF.

CDR3 sequence: CASSLEGQGRGEQYF. DNA for the CDR3: TGTGCCAGCAGCTTAGAAGGACAGGGTAGAGGAGAGCAGTACTTC. The chain has TRBV7-9 and TRBJ2-7; TRBD1 matches at 8 bases. Germline CDR1 is SEHNR and CDR2 is FQNEAQ (reference sequence). The CDR3 is 15 amino acids. J lost 7 bases, V lost 1 base, and 9 bases had no gene match.

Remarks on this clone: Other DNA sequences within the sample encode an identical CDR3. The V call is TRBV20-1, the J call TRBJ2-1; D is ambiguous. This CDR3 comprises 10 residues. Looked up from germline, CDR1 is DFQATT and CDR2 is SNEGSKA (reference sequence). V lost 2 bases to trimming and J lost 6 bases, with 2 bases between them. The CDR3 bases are TGCAGTGCTAGACTCAATGAGCAGTTCTTC. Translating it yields CSARLNEQFF.

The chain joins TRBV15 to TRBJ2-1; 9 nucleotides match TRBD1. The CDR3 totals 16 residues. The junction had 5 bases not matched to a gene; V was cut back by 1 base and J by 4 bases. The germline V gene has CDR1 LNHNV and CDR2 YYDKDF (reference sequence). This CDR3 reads CATSRGQGVKYNEQFF. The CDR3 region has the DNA TGTGCCACCAGCAGAGGACAGGGGGTTAAGTACAATGAGCAGTTCTTC.

CDR3 nucleotide sequence: TGTGCCAGCAGTTTGGACAGGGCCCAAGAGACCCAGTACTTC. This translates into CASSLDRAQETQYF. This chain uses TRBV28 with TRBJ2-5; 8 bases map to TRBD1. In germline, CDR1 is MDHEN, CDR2 SYDVKM. Unmatched junction bases numbered 1, after V lost 3 bases and J lost 1 base. This CDR3 spans 14 amino acids. Combining the CDR3 with reference TRBV28 and TRBJ2-5 gives the whole variable domain DVKVTQSSRYLVKRTGEKVFLECVQDMDHENMFWYRQDPGLGLRLIYFSYDVKMKEKGDIPEGYSVSREKKERFSLILESASTNQTSMYLCASSLDRAQETQYFGPGTRLLVL.

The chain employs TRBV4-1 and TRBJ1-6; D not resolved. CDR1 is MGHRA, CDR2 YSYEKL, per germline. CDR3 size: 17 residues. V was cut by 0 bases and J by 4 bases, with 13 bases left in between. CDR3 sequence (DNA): TGCGCCAGCAGCCAAGAAGTAATACACCCGTATAATTCACCCCTCCACTTT. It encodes CASSQEVIHPYNSPLHF.

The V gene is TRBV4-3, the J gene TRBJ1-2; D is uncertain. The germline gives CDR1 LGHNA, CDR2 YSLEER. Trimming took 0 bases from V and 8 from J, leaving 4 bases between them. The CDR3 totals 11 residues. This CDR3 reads CASSQEAGYTF. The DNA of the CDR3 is TGCGCCAGCAGCCAAGAGGCCGGCTACACCTTC.